The rows below give T cell receptor beta chains drawn from one sample of a study. Data came from immunoSEQ multiplex PCR; TCRdb stores just in-frame clones and leaves some out. This sample has 60,000 to 85,000 clones, with 80% to 95% found just once. The source material was PBMCs. These receptors all come from a man aged 40-55 years with rheumatoid arthritis. CDR3s include the opening cysteine and the closing phenylalanine or tryptophan. D genes are given only for firm matches. Clone sizes are given selectively: once, few, many, or a class where the clone is expanded.

>TRBJ1-2|.|TRBV19|TRBD1
CASTRISGTGVNYGYTF
TGTGCCAGTACCAGAATTTCCGGGACAGGGGTTAACTATGGCTACACCTTC
>TRBJ1-1|.|TRBV18|.
CASSPPGSPGAFF
TGTGCCAGCTCACCTCCCGGGTCTCCTGGAGCTTTCTTT
>TRBJ2-1|.|TRBV10-3|TRBD2
CAISRLADNEQFF
TGTGCCATCAGTAGACTAGCGGACAATGAGCAGTTCTTC
>TRBJ1-2|.|TRBV18|TRBD1
CASSIATGELYGYTF
TGTGCCAGCTCAATCGCGACAGGGGAGCTCTATGGCTACACCTTC
>TRBJ1-1|.|TRBV5-5|TRBD1
CASSLTGGGKTEAFF
TGTGCCAGCAGCCTGACAGGGGGAGGGAAAACTGAAGCTTTCTTT
>TRBJ2-2|.|TRBV10-3|TRBD1
CAPQRDRSFANTGELFF
TGTGCCCCCCAACGGGACAGATCTTTCGCGAACACCGGGGAGCTGTTTTTT
>TRBJ1-3|.|TRBV27|.
CASSLQARLGNTIYF
TGTGCCAGCAGTTTACAGGCCAGGTTAGGAAACACCATATATTTT
>TRBJ2-7|.|TRBV28|TRBD1
CASMGQKNYEQYF
TGTGCCAGCATGGGACAGAAGAACTACGAGCAGTACTTC
>TRBJ1-2|.|TRBV6-5|TRBD1
CASSNDRALTLGYTF
TGTGCCAGCAGTAACGACAGGGCTCTTACCCTTGGCTACACCTTC
>TRBJ1-1|.|TRBV27|TRBD1
CASSLPGQGTEAFF
TGTGCCAGCAGTCTCCCAGGACAGGGCACTGAAGCTTTCTTT
>TRBJ1-2|.|TRBV28|.
CASSLSGLGYGYTF
TGTGCCAGCAGTTTATCTGGGCTTGGCTATGGCTACACCTTC
>TRBJ2-3|.|TRBV14|.
CASSPAWSTDTQYF
TGTGCCAGCAGCCCAGCATGGAGCACAGATACGCAGTATTTT
>TRBJ1-6|.|TRBV23-1|.
CASSQSAVSSYNSPLHF
TGCGCCAGCAGTCAATCAGCGGTTAGCTCCTATAATTCACCCCTCCACTTT
>TRBJ2-4|once|TRBV5-4|.
CASSLGGGLESIQYF
TGTGCCAGCAGCTTGGGAGGAGGCCTTGAATCCATTCAGTACTTC
>TRBJ1-4|.|TRBV6-5|.
CASSKGPGDEKLFF
TGTGCCAGCAGTAAGGGACCGGGGGATGAAAAACTGTTTTTT